These 9 T cell receptor beta chains originate from one sample sequenced in a study of graft-versus-host responses after intestinal transplantation. Libraries were prepared by immunoSEQ multiplex PCR; TCRdb keeps only in-frame clonotypes and omits some of them. The sample includes about 70,000 clones, approximately 96% seen only once; the top ten take around 0.51%. For these receptors, no antigen is known. The sample consisted of unstimulated CD8+ T cells sorted from spleen or lymph node cells, taken before intestinal transplant. The receptor source for this set is a human donor who received an intestinal transplant.

This chain connects TRBV7-9 to TRBJ2-1; D not certain. The V gene's germline CDR1 is SEHNR and CDR2 FQNEAQ (reference sequence). V lost 5 bases, J lost 6 bases, and 14 bases lay in between. This CDR3 spans 14 amino acids. The CDR3 sequence is CASSPPAQVNEQFF. CDR3 sequence (DNA): TGTGCCAGCAGCCCCCCTGCGCAGGTCAATGAGCAGTTCTTC.

The chain carries TRBV9 and TRBJ2-7; 7 nucleotides line up with TRBD2. The length of the CDR3 is 14 residues. Germline values: CDR1 SGDLS, CDR2 YYNGEE. The junction had 7 bases not matched to a gene; V was cut back by 3 bases and J by 4 bases. The CDR3 DNA reads as TGTGCCAGCAGCGACCGCGGGGAGGGATACGAGCAGTACTTC. Translated: CASSDRGEGYEQYF.

The genes are TRBV27 and TRBJ2-7, with 10 bases fitting TRBD2. CDR1 is MNHEY and CDR2 is SMNVEV in the germline V gene (reference sequence). The ends lost 5 bases at V and 5 bases at J; junction bases unmatched: 6. The CDR3 runs to 14 residues. CDR3 in amino acids: CASSLEREGDEQYF. For the CDR3, the DNA is TGTGCCAGCAGTCTGGAGCGGGAGGGTGACGAGCAGTACTTC.

The rearrangement uses TRBV18 and TRBJ1-2; D unresolved. With 1 base removed from V and 4 bases from J, the gap between germline ends came to 7 bases. The V gene's germline CDR1 is KGHSH and CDR2 LQKENI. The CDR3 runs 13 residues. The CDR3 loop is CASSPLGIYGYTF. CDR3 nucleotides: TGTGCCAGCTCACCACTGGGAATCTATGGCTACACCTTC.

CDR3 nucleotides: TGCAGCGTTGAGTCGGGACACCGGAACACCGGGGAGCTGTTTTTT. This translates into CSVESGHRNTGELFF. The rearrangement links TRBV29-1 to TRBJ2-2; perhaps TRBD1 as D (6 bases). The ends were cut back, 3 bases at V and 1 base at J, with 12 bases in the middle. CDR1 and CDR2 from the germline V gene are SQVTM and ANQGSEA. This CDR3 comprises 15 residues.

The chain is built from TRBV27 and TRBJ2-1; D perhaps matches TRBD2 (5 bases). The CDR3 is made up of 14 amino acids. Germline lookup yields CDR1 MNHEY and CDR2 SMNVEV (reference sequence). Trimming left V 9 bases short and J 7 bases short, with 19 bases between. The CDR3 region has the DNA TGTGCCAGACCCTTCAAGAGGAGGCAGAATGAGCAGTTCTTC. As protein: CARPFKRRQNEQFF.

The chain couples TRBV27 to TRBJ2-1; either TRBD1 or TRBD2 may supply D (6 bases each). Trimming stripped 3 bases from V and 3 bases from J, with 12 bases between. CDR1 is MNHEY and CDR2 is SMNVEV in the germline V gene (reference sequence). The CDR3 sequence is 15 residues long. The CDR3 here is CASSLGGPHYNEQFF. The CDR3 nucleotides read TGTGCCAGCAGTTTGGGGGGCCCACACTACAATGAGCAGTTCTTC.

The chain joins TRBV11-2 to TRBJ2-3; 11 nucleotides agree with TRBD2. V was clipped by 7 bases and J by 5 bases; unmatched bases: 8. From germline, CDR1 is SGHAT and CDR2 FQNNGV. The CDR3 sequence is 15 residues long. CDR3 DNA sequence: TGTGCCAGCATTTTAGCGGGAGGGCCTGAAGATACGCAGTATTTT. Translated, it gives CASILAGGPEDTQYF.

In this sample, this clone turned up once. The chain links TRBV27 to TRBJ2-7, with 7 bases lining up with TRBD2. J gave up 5 bases and V 4 bases, and 8 bases lay outside the gene matches. The CDR3 is 14 residues long. In germline, CDR1 is MNHEY, CDR2 SMNVEV (reference sequence). CDR3 DNA: TGTGCCAGCAGTTATGGCGGGAGTAGCAACGAGCAGTACTTC. Translation gives CASSYGGSSNEQYF.